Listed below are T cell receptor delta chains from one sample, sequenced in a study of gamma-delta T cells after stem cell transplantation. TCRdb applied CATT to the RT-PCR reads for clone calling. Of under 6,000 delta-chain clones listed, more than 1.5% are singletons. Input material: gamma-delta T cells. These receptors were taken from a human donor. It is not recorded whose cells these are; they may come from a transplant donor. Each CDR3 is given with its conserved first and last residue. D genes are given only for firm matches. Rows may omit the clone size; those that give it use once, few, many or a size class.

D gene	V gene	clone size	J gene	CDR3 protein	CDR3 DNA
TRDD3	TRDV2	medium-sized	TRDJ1	CACDTLGDNTSKLIF	TGTGCCTGTGACACCCTGGGGGATAATACCTCCAAACTCATCTTT
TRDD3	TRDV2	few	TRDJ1	CACDPLLGDPVVTDKLIF	TGTGCCTGTGACCCTTTACTGGGGGATCCAGTTGTGACCGATAAACTCATCTTT
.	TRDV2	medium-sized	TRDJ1	CACDTVGGAGARYTDKLIF	TGTGCCTGTGACACCGTAGGGGGTGCTGGGGCACGGTACACCGATAAACTCATCTTT
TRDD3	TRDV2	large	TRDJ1	CACDSLLGDRGGIQGERYTDKLIF	TGTGCCTGTGACAGCCTCCTGGGGGATAGGGGGGGGATACAGGGCGAAAGGTACACCGATAAACTCATCTTT
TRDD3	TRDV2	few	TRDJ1	CACDPILGDTPDRKDVYTDKLIF	TGTGCCTGTGACCCTATACTGGGGGATACGCCGGACCGCAAGGACGTTTACACCGATAAACTCATCTTT
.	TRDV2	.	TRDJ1	CACDTIQGPGTTYTDKLIF	TGTGCCTGTGACACGATACAAGGACCGGGGACCACTTACACCGATAAACTCATCTTT
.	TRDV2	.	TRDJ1	CACDPLGAQGPHTDKLIF	TGTGCCTGTGACCCCCTCGGAGCCCAAGGACCCCACACCGATAAACTCATCTTT
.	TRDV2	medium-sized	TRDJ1	CACDTVGAPSDFTDKLIF	TGTGCCTGTGACACCGTAGGGGCGCCGTCTGATTTTACCGATAAACTCATCTTT
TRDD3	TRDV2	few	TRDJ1	CACDTVTGGPTDKLIF	TGTGCCTGTGACACGGTCACTGGGGGACCCACCGATAAACTCATCTTT
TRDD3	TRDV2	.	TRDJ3	CACDTVNNLRVGGSRDTRQMFF	TGTGCCTGTGACACCGTTAACAATCTTCGGGTTGGGGGAAGTCGGGACACCCGACAGATGTTTTTC
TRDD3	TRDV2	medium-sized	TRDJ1	CACDTVVLGDNDHKLIF	TGTGCCTGTGACACCGTTGTACTGGGGGATAATGACCATAAACTCATCTTT
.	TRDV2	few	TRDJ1	CACVPPLPDGDTDKLIF	TGTGCCTGTGTCCCACCTTTGCCCGACGGGGACACCGATAAACTCATCTTT
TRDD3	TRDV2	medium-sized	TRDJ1	CACDSLLGDTGLIF	TGTGCCTGTGACTCTCTACTGGGGGATACGGGACTCATCTTT
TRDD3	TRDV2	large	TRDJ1	CACDTLGGEPDKLIF	TGTGCCTGTGACACACTGGGGGGAGAGCCCGATAAACTCATCTTT
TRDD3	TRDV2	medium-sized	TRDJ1	CACDPVLGGYRYTDKLIF	TGTGCCTGTGACCCGGTCCTTGGGGGATACCGGTACACCGATAAACTCATCTTT
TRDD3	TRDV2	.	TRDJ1	CACDTLLGDSTDKLIF	TGTGCCTGTGACACCCTCCTGGGGGATTCCACCGATAAACTCATCTTT
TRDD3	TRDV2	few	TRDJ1	CACDPLLGDRGKLIF	TGTGCCTGTGACCCCCTACTGGGGGATCGAGGTAAACTCATCTTT
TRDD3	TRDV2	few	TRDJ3	CACDTVVRDTPGLFSWDTRQMFF	TGTGCCTGTGACACCGTTGTCCGGGATACGCCAGGGCTCTTCTCCTGGGACACCCGACAGATGTTTTTC
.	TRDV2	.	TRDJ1	CACDTVGGAYTDKLIF	TGCGCCTGTGACACCGTGGGGGGGGCATACACCGATAAACTCATCTTT
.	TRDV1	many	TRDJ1	CALGETPRGLGIPDKLIF	TGTGCTCTTGGGGAAACCCCTCGGGGGCTGGGTATCCCCGATAAACTCATCTTT
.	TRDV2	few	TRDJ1	CACDAVEIGTDTDKLIF	TGTGCCTGTGACGCGGTAGAGATCGGTACCGACACCGATAAACTCATCTTT
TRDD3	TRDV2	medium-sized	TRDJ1	CACDLLGDTRTDTDKLIF	TGTGCCTGTGACTTACTGGGGGATACCCGCACAGACACCGATAAACTCATCTTT
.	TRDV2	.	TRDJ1	CACDTLLEAGTDKLIF	TGTGCCTGTGACACGTTACTGGAGGCAGGCACCGATAAACTCATCTTT
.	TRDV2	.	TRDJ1	CACDAIRALDQYTDKLIF	TGTGCCTGTGACGCCATTCGGGCTCTGGATCAGTACACCGATAAACTCATCTTT
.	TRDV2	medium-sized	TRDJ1	CACDGWGETDKLIF	TGTGCCTGTGACGGGTGGGGAGAGACCGATAAACTCATCTTT
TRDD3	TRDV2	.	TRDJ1	CACGINTGGPWGIYTDKLTF	TGTGCCTGTGGCATCAATACTGGGGGACCCTGGGGCATATACACCGATAAACTCACCTTT
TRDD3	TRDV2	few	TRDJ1	CACDTVSTGGYENTDKLIF	TGTGCCTGTGACACCGTTTCGACTGGGGGATACGAGAACACCGATAAACTCATCTTT
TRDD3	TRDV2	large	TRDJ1	CACDTVLGDPFPYTDKLIF	TGTGCCTGTGACACCGTACTGGGGGATCCGTTCCCGTACACCGATAAACTCATCTTT
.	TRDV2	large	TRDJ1	CACDTLTQTSELIF	TGTGCCTGTGACACTCTCACCCAGACGTCGGAACTCATCTTT
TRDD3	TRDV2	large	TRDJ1	CACDTLFTGGYLYTDKLIF	TGTGCCTGTGACACCCTATTTACTGGGGGATACTTGTACACCGATAAACTCATCTTT
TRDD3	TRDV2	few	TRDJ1	CACDTLNPPILGDTRAGDTDKLIF	TGTGCCTGTGACACCTTAAATCCTCCCATACTGGGGGATACACGTGCTGGGGACACCGATAAACTCATCTTT
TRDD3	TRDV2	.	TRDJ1	CARDTLLGDTLPSEDKLIF	TGTGCCCGTGACACCCTACTGGGGGATACGCTTCCCTCCGAGGATAAACTCATCTTT
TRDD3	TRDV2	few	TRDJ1	CACDLLGDFTDKLIF	TGTGCCTGTGACTTGCTGGGGGACTTCACCGATAAACTCATCTTT
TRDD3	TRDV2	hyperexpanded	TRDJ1	CACDTVGDPEDTDKLIF	TGTGCCTGTGACACGGTGGGGGACCCCGAGGACACCGATAAACTCATCTTT
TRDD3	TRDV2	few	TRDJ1	CACDTLGDSTDKLIF	TGTGCCTGTGACACTCTGGGGGATTCCACCGATAAACTCATCTTT
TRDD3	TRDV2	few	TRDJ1	CACDTLGESDKLIF	TGTGCCTGTGACACTCTGGGGGAGTCCGATAAACTCATCTTT
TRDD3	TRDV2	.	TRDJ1	CACDTLNPPILGDTRDTDKLIF	TGTGCCTGTGACACCTTAAATCCTCCCATACTGGGGGATACGCGGGACACCGATAAACTCATCTTT
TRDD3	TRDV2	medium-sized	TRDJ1	CACDSAGGLRADKLIF	TGTGCCTGTGACTCGGCTGGGGGATTAAGGGCCGATAAACTCATCTTT
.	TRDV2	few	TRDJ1	CACDTHFFQGATDKLIF	TGTGCCTGTGACACCCACTTCTTCCAGGGCGCTACCGATAAACTCATCTTT
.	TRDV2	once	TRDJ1	CACDTMAGWGPTYSDKLIF	TGTGCCTGTGACACAATGGCTGGGTGGGGACCAACTTACTCCGATAAACTCATCTTT
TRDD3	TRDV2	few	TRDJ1	CACDTVAILGEEADKLIF	TGTGCCTGTGACACCGTGGCTATACTGGGGGAAGAGGCCGATAAACTCATCTTT
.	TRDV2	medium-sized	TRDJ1	CACDTLRLADKLIF	TGTGCCTGTGACACTCTAAGGCTCGCCGATAAACTCATCTTT
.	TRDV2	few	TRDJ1	CACGTVGGRNTDKLIF	TGTGCCTGTGGCACCGTTGGGGGGAGAAACACCGATAAACTCATCTTT